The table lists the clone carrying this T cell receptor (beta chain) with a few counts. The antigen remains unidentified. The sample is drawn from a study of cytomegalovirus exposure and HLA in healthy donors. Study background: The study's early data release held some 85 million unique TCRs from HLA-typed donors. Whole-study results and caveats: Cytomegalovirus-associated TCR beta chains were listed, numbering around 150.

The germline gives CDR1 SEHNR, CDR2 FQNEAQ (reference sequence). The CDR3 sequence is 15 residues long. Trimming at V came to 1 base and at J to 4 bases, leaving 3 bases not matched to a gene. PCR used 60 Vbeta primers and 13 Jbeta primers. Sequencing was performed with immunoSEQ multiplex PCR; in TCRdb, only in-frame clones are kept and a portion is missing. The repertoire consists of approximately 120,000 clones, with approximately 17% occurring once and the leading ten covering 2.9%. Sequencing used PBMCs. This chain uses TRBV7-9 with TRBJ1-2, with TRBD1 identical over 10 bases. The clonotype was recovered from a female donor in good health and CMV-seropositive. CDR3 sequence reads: CASSLGTGGGYGYTF. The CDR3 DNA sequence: TGTGCCAGCAGCTTAGGGACAGGGGGAGGCTATGGCTACACCTTC.